The subject of this entry is one T cell receptor beta chain. Assay: immunoSEQ multiplex PCR; the TCRdb copy retains only in-frame clones and omits some. The profile shows 34,000 or so clones, about 90% of them singletons. These data originate in a study of monozygotic twins with cystic fibrosis. The TCR was taken from a boy aged 2 to 10 with cystic fibrosis. Sequencing input: blood.

CDR3 region: CASSVGQGTEQYF. The CDR3 DNA follows: TGTGCCAGCAGCGTAGGTCAGGGGACCGAGCAGTACTTC. This chain connects TRBV9 to TRBJ2-7; the D gene is possibly TRBD1 (6 bases). With 0 bases removed from V and 6 bases from J, the gap between germline ends came to 10 bases. The CDR3 is 13 residues long. The germline gives CDR1 SGDLS, CDR2 YYNGEE.